These T cell receptor beta chains were read from a single sample in a study of blood T cell repertoires in COVID-19. Assay: immunoSEQ multiplex PCR; the TCRdb copy retains only in-frame clones and omits some. The top ten clones hold about 17% of a sample with just over 90,000 clones, approximately 86% of them seen once. The sample was peripheral blood. The receptors derive from a woman aged 80 or over with acute or convalescent COVID-19. The CDR3 runs from the conserved cysteine through the conserved F or W. The D gene is left open where the match is weak. Rows give clone size only sometimes, using once, few, many, or a class for an expanded clone.

>14|TRBV15|NA|TRBJ2-7|TRBD1
TGTGCCACCAACGACAGGGGAGGAACCTACGAGCAGTACTTC
CATNDRGGTYEQYF
>15|TRBV19|NA|TRBJ1-5|NA
TGTGCCAGTAAGGCGGGCAGACATAGCAATCAGCCCCAGCATTTT
CASKAGRHSNQPQHF
>14|TRBV2|NA|TRBJ1-3|NA
TGTGCCAGCAGAGGGGGGGGATCTGGAAACACCATATATTTT
CASRGGGSGNTIYF
>13|TRBV12-3/TRBV12-4|NA|TRBJ1-2|NA
TGTGCCAGCAGTGCGGACGGGGTTTATGGCTACACCTTC
CASSADGVYGYTF
>13|TRBV12-3/TRBV12-4|NA|TRBJ2-7|TRBD2
TGTGCCAGCAGTTTTTACGGGGGGGGCGAGCAGTACTTC
CASSFYGGGEQYF
>16|TRBV11-2|few|TRBJ2-5|NA
TGTGCCAGCAGCTTCCGTTTAGCGGCAACCTGGGAGACCCAGTACTTC
CASSFRLAATWETQYF
>18|TRBV29-1|NA|TRBJ1-5|NA
TGCAGCGTTGAAGATCTTCCGGGACACTTCAATAGCAATCAGCCCCAGCATTTT
CSVEDLPGHFNSNQPQHF
>15|TRBV9|NA|TRBJ2-1|NA
TGTGCCAGCAGCGCCGAATCGGGGGGCCGGGGTGAGCAGTTCTTC
CASSAESGGRGEQFF
>13|TRBV2|NA|TRBJ1-2|NA
TGTGCCAGCAGTGAACTGAGCACAGGCGGCTACACCTTC
CASSELSTGGYTF
>14|TRBV6-5|NA|TRBJ1-3|NA
TGTGCCACCTGTCAAAGCGTCTCTGGAAACACCATATATTTT
CATCQSVSGNTIYF
>15|TRBV2|NA|TRBJ1-5|NA
TGTGCCAGCAGTGAAGTCCCAGGGCCCAATCAGCCCCAGCATTTT
CASSEVPGPNQPQHF
>14|TRBV28|NA|TRBJ2-1|NA
TGTGCCACCACTTTGGGGGGTCCCTACAATGAGCAGTTCTTC
CATTLGGPYNEQFF
>12|TRBV19|NA|TRBJ1-4|TRBD1
TGTGCCAGTAGACAGGGGGATGAAAAACTGTTTTTT
CASRQGDEKLFF
>13|TRBV12-3/TRBV12-4|NA|TRBJ1-2|TRBD1
TGTGCCAGCAGCAAGGGACAGGGTGGCGGCTACACCTTC
CASSKGQGGGYTF
>13|TRBV10-3|NA|TRBJ1-2|NA
TGTGCCATCAGCTCGGTGGGGTGGGGCGGCTACACCTTC
CAISSVGWGGYTF
>14|TRBV3-1/TRBV3-2|NA|TRBJ1-1|TRBD1
TGTGCCAGCAGCGTTCCAGGGGGCGTCACTGAAGCTTTCTTT
CASSVPGGVTEAFF
>19|TRBV2|NA|TRBJ1-4|TRBD1
TGTGCCAGCAGTGAAGAGTTGGACAGGGTAATCGATAATAGTGAAAAACTGTTTTTT
CASSEELDRVIDNSEKLFF
>14|TRBV28|NA|TRBJ1-2|TRBD1
TGTGCCAGCAGGCGACAGGGGATATTATATGGCTACACCTTC
CASRRQGILYGYTF
>15|TRBV2|NA|TRBJ1-4|TRBD1
TGTGCCAGCAGTGAACAGGGACAGGGGGGAGAAAAACTGTTTTTT
CASSEQGQGGEKLFF
>16|TRBV7-2|NA|TRBJ2-1|NA
TGTGCCAGCACCCTACAGAGTCCAAGCTCCTACAATGAGCAGTTCTTC
CASTLQSPSSYNEQFF
>13|TRBV12-3/TRBV12-4|NA|TRBJ1-2|NA
TGTGCCAGCAGTTTGGGGAGGGGAGATGGCTACACCTTC
CASSLGRGDGYTF
>14|TRBV7-2|NA|TRBJ2-2|TRBD2
TGTGCCAGCAGGTCGACTAGCACAACCGGGGAGCTGTTTTTT
CASRSTSTTGELFF
>15|TRBV5-6|NA|TRBJ2-3|TRBD1
TGTGCCAGCAGCTACGGGACAGGGGGCCGGGATACGCAGTATTTT
CASSYGTGGRDTQYF
>15|TRBV3-1/TRBV3-2|NA|TRBJ2-5|TRBD2
TGTGCCAGCAGCCAGATTAGCGGGGATGGAGAGACCCAGTACTTC
CASSQISGDGETQYF
>16|TRBV24-1|NA|TRBJ2-1|TRBD2
TGTGCCACCAGTGACCCTAGCGGGGGGGCCTACAATGAGCAGTTCTTC
CATSDPSGGAYNEQFF
>16|TRBV7-8|NA|TRBJ1-6|NA
TGTGCCAGCAGCTTATTGGGGAGACTTGGGAATTCACCCCTCCACTTT
CASSLLGRLGNSPLHF
>14|TRBV25-1|NA|TRBJ1-4|NA
TGTGCCAGCAGCCTCGGGGTGACTAATGAAAAACTGTTTTTT
CASSLGVTNEKLFF
>14|TRBV27|NA|TRBJ1-1|TRBD1
TGTGCCAGCAGTTTGGACAGGGGGAACACTGAAGCTTTCTTT
CASSLDRGNTEAFF
>15|TRBV5-1|NA|TRBJ2-2|NA
TGCGCCAGCAGCTTGGGGGGCTCGAACACCGGGGAGCTGTTTTTT
CASSLGGSNTGELFF